The text below deals with one TCR beta chain. Antigen: not known. This specimen comes from a study of a mutant IDH1 vaccine in newly diagnosed glioma. There are 13 residues in the CDR3. Trimming left V 7 bases short and J 3 bases short, with 12 bases between. Germline loops: CDR1 SEHNR, CDR2 FQNEAQ (reference sequence). Documented time point: week 5, during vaccination. Every single dose of the vaccine, 300 ug of mutant IDH1 20-mer peptide, came with topical imiquimod. The method was immunoSEQ multiplex PCR; TCRdb's version includes in-frame clones alone and lacks a portion of them. This table holds over 50,000 clones, approximately 90% found once.

The chain has TRBV7-9 and TRBJ1-1, with a possible D match to TRBD1 (6 bases). The sequences come from PBMCs, collected from a glioma patient whose treatment included an IDH1 peptide vaccine. This receptor was identified in a middle-aged woman with glioma. Written as DNA, the CDR3 is TGTGCCAGCAACAGGGTGAGGGACACTGAAGCTTTCTTT. Its translation is CASNRVRDTEAFF.